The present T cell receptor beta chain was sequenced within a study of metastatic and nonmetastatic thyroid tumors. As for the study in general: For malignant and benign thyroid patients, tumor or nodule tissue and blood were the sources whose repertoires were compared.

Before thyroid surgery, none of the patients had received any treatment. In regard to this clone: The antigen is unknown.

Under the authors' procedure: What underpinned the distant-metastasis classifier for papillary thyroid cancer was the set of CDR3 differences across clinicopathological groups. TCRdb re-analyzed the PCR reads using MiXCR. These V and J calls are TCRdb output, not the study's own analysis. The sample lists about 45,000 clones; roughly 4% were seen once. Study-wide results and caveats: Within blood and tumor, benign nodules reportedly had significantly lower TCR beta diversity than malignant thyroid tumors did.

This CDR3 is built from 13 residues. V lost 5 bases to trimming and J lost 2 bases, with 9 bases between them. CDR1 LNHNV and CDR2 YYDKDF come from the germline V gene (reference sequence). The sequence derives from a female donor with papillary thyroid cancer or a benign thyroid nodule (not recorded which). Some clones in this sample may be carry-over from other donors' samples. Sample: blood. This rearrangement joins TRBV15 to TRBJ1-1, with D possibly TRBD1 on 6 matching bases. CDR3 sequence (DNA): TGTGCCACCAGCCGGACAGAAAACACTGAAGCTTTCTTT. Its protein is CATSRTENTEAFF.